This is a list of T cell receptor beta chains from one sample in a study of shared clonotypes between healthy human individuals. Generated by immunoSEQ multiplex PCR, the TCRdb table keeps only in-frame clones and is missing some. The sample lists around 370,000 clones; 96% were seen once. What was sequenced was memory CD8+ T cells sorted from blood. The receptor source for this set is a man aged 25-40 years in good health. Each CDR3 is given with its conserved first and last residue. The D gene is left open where the match is weak. Not every row has a clone size; where given, it reads once, few, many or a size class.

- | TRBJ2-5 | TRBV13 | - | TGTGTCAGCAGCTTAGCTCCCGGGGAGACCCAGTACTTC | CVSSLAPGETQYF
- | TRBJ1-2 | TRBV2 | - | TGTGCCAGCAGTGAGCGAGGTCTCGACTATGGCTACACCTTC | CASSERGLDYGYTF
- | TRBJ2-7 | TRBV5-6 | - | TGTGCCAGCAGCTTGGGGGGGGCTGCCTACGAGCAGTACTTC | CASSLGGAAYEQYF
- | TRBJ1-1 | TRBV4-2 | few | TGTGCCAGCAGCCAAGTTTTCCGAGGGGACACTGAAGCTTTCTTT | CASSQVFRGDTEAFF
- | TRBJ2-7 | TRBV25-1 | - | TGTGCCAGCAGTGTACGGGGGTACGAGCAGTACTTC | CASSVRGYEQYF
TRBD1 | TRBJ2-1 | TRBV5-1 | - | TGCGCCAGCAGCCTGGGACAGCAATACAATGAGCAGTTCTTC | CASSLGQQYNEQFF
- | TRBJ1-1 | TRBV9 | once | TGTGCCAGCAGCGTAGGAGGGACCACTGAAGCTTTCTTT | CASSVGGTTEAFF
- | TRBJ1-2 | TRBV30 | - | TGTGCCTGGAGGAGAAGGGGGGGCGATGGCTACACCTTC | CAWRRRGGDGYTF
- | TRBJ1-3 | TRBV2 | - | TGTGCCAGCAGTGAAACAGGCGGAAACACCATATATTTT | CASSETGGNTIYF
- | TRBJ2-5 | TRBV2 | - | TGTGCCAGCAGTGGGGGTCCGCGAGAGACCCAGTACTTC | CASSGGPRETQYF
TRBD2 | TRBJ2-7 | TRBV10-3 | once | TGTGCCATCAGGGGCCTTAGCGGGACCATTCTCTACGAGCAGTACTTC | CAIRGLSGTILYEQYF
TRBD2 | TRBJ2-4 | TRBV7-8 | - | TGTGCCAGCAGCCCCGGACTAGCGGTTAAAAACATTCAGTACTTC | CASSPGLAVKNIQYF
- | TRBJ2-7 | TRBV6-5 | - | TGTGCCAGCAGGCGGGGTCTCAGGTACGAGCAGTACTTC | CASRRGLRYEQYF
TRBD2 | TRBJ2-1 | TRBV11-2 | - | TGTGCCAGCAGCCCCCTTGAAAGGCTAGCGGGAGAGCAGTTCTTC | CASSPLERLAGEQFF
- | TRBJ2-1 | TRBV6-6 | - | TGTGCCAGCAGGGCCCTCGGGACCTACAATGAGCAGTTCTTC | CASRALGTYNEQFF
- | TRBJ2-7 | TRBV5-1 | - | TGCGCCAGCAGCTTGTTTGCGGGTTCCTACGAGCAGTACTTC | CASSLFAGSYEQYF
TRBD1 | TRBJ2-7 | TRBV7-9 | - | TGTGCCAGCAGCCATGGACAGGGGTACGAGCAGTACTTC | CASSHGQGYEQYF
- | TRBJ2-2 | TRBV5-1 | - | TGCGCCAGCAGCTTGGTGGGGAACACCGGGGAGCTGTTTTTT | CASSLVGNTGELFF
- | TRBJ2-1 | TRBV18 | - | TGTGCCAGCTCACGTCCGGGACTCACGGTCAATGAGCAGTTCTTC | CASSRPGLTVNEQFF
TRBD1 | TRBJ1-2 | TRBV7-9 | - | TGTGCCAGCAGCTTAGCGACAGGGGGCTATGGCTACACCTTC | CASSLATGGYGYTF
TRBD1 | TRBJ2-3 | TRBV11-3 | - | TGTGCCAGCAGCTCGACAGGGAGCACAGATGCGCAGTATTTT | CASSSTGSTDAQYF
- | TRBJ1-2 | TRBV5-1 | - | TGCGCCAGCAGCTTGGCTGACAGGTCCGATGGCTACACCTTC | CASSLADRSDGYTF
TRBD1 | TRBJ1-6 | TRBV10-3 | - | TGTGCCATCAGAGGGACAGTCCATAATTCACCCCTCCACTTT | CAIRGTVHNSPLHF
- | TRBJ1-2 | TRBV10-1 | - | TGCGCCAGCAGTTCGGGTGGCTATGGCTACACCTTC | CASSSGGYGYTF
- | TRBJ2-5 | TRBV15 | - | TGTGCCACCAGCAGAGACTGGACAGCAGAGACCCAGTACTTC | CATSRDWTAETQYF
TRBD1 | TRBJ2-1 | TRBV9 | - | TGTGCCAGCAGCGCTACCTCCGGGACAGGAAAAAACAATGAGCAGTTCTTC | CASSATSGTGKNNEQFF
TRBD1 | TRBJ1-1 | TRBV10-3 | - | TGTGCCTCGACGGGACAGGGCACTGAAGCTTTCTTT | CASTGQGTEAFF
- | TRBJ2-2 | TRBV28 | once | TGTGCCAGCAGTTTAAGGCCCCCCTGGTGGGGCACCGGGGAGCTGTTTTTT | CASSLRPPWWGTGELFF
TRBD1 | TRBJ1-2 | TRBV5-5 | - | TGTGCCAGCAGCTTGGGTTATCCGGGACAGGGGAGAGAGGGCTACACCTTC | CASSLGYPGQGREGYTF
- | TRBJ1-3 | TRBV11-3 | - | TGTGCCAGCAGCTTAGCCTCCGAAGGGGGAAACACCATATATTTT | CASSLASEGGNTIYF
- | TRBJ1-5 | TRBV7-9 | - | TGTGCCAGCAGCCTTAGGACATCCTGGCCCCAGCATTTT | CASSLRTSWPQHF
TRBD2 | TRBJ2-7 | TRBV28 | - | TGTGCCAGCAGAATAGCGGGAGAGTGGTACGAGCAGTACTTC | CASRIAGEWYEQYF
TRBD1 | TRBJ2-1 | TRBV25-1 | - | TGTGCCAGCAGTGAATATGGGGCAGGGACAGGAAAGGTGCAGTTCTTC | CASSEYGAGTGKVQFF
TRBD2 | TRBJ2-4 | TRBV4-2 | - | TGTGCCAGCAGCCAAGAGGTCTTCCTAGCGGGAGGGTCCAAAAACATTCAGTACTTC | CASSQEVFLAGGSKNIQYF
- | TRBJ2-7 | TRBV9 | - | TGTGCCAGCAGCCGACAAGCGGGCCACGAGCAGTACTTC | CASSRQAGHEQYF
- | TRBJ2-7 | TRBV5-6 | - | TGTGCCAGCTGCCCCGGGAGAGCCTACGAGCAGTACTTC | CASCPGRAYEQYF
TRBD1 | TRBJ2-7 | TRBV6-1 | - | TGTGCCAGCAGGGACAGGGGGTACTACGAGCAGTACTTC | CASRDRGYYEQYF
- | TRBJ1-1 | TRBV10-3 | once | TGTGCCAACAAGCTGCCACGCGGACTACGGAACACTGAAGCTTTCTTT | CANKLPRGLRNTEAFF
TRBD1 | TRBJ1-3 | TRBV2 | - | TGTGCCAGCAGCGACAGGGGCACCCCATACACCATATATTTT | CASSDRGTPYTIYF
- | TRBJ2-7 | TRBV7-2 | - | TGTGCCAGCAGCTTAGGGGTCAGGGCGGGACACTACGAGCAGTACTTC | CASSLGVRAGHYEQYF
- | TRBJ2-4 | TRBV9 | - | TGTGCCAGCAGCGTAGATGGGGGACGCATTCAGTACTTC | CASSVDGGRIQYF
- | TRBJ1-3 | TRBV10-2 | - | TGCGCCAGCAGTGAGTCGAAGGCTCCTGCGTCTGGAAACACCATATATTTT | CASSESKAPASGNTIYF
TRBD1 | TRBJ1-1 | TRBV13 | - | TGTGCCAGCAGCTATGCCGACAGGGGGAACACTGAAGCTTTCTTT | CASSYADRGNTEAFF
- | TRBJ2-1 | TRBV15 | - | TGTGCCACCAGCCCAAGGTCCGGTTCTACCGTAGAGTTCTTC | CATSPRSGSTVEFF
- | TRBJ2-3 | TRBV28 | - | TGTGCCACCAAAGGGGGGAGGGCCACAGATACGCAGTATTTT | CATKGGRATDTQYF
- | TRBJ1-4 | TRBV5-1 | - | TGCGCCAGCAGCTTAGACGCCAGGGGTGAAAAACTGTTTTTT | CASSLDARGEKLFF
- | TRBJ1-2 | TRBV7-2 | - | TGTGCCAGCAGCTTAGGAGCCGACCAACCCTATGGCTACACCTTC | CASSLGADQPYGYTF
- | TRBJ2-1 | TRBV19 | - | TGTGCCAGTAGTATGTTTTGGGGAAACAATGAGCAGTTCTTC | CASSMFWGNNEQFF
TRBD1 | TRBJ2-5 | TRBV5-5 | - | TGTGCCAGCAGCTTGGTGTACACAGGGGAGAAAGAGACCCAGTACTTC | CASSLVYTGEKETQYF